The 5 T cell receptor beta chains below were found in one sample sequenced in a study of blood T cells in healthy people across ages. Primed by a sample-barcoded 5' primer and a J-beta primer mix, a second PCR proceeded for roughly 6 to 12 cycles. MiXCR, applied by TCRdb to the 5' RACE reads, yields one record per CDR3 protein. The sample includes 450,000 to 600,000 distinct CDR3 sequences, about 28% of them seen just once. The same sample was also used in a study of T cells of mothers and their children.

The sample comprised blood. These receptors were collected from a boy between 2 and 10 years old in good health.

The DNA of the CDR3 is TGTGCCAGCATCGGAACCGGGACAGGGGGCGCAGATACGCAGTATTTT. This sequence encodes CASIGTGTGGADTQYF. This chain uses TRBV28 with TRBJ2-3; TRBD1 matches at 12 bases. The CDR3 is made up of 16 amino acids. V dropped 7 bases and J dropped 4; count of bases not matched to a gene: 9. CDR1 is MDHEN and CDR2 is SYDVKM in the germline V gene.

The chain is built from TRBV29-1 and TRBJ2-3; D may be TRBD1 or TRBD2 (5 bases each). V dropped 4 bases and J dropped 1 base, with 18 bases sitting between them. The V gene's germline CDR1 is SQVTM and CDR2 ANQGSEA. The CDR3 runs to 16 residues. The CDR3 sequence: CSVVGTQRWGTDTQYF. The CDR3 DNA sequence: TGCAGCGTTGTAGGGACGCAGCGGTGGGGCACAGATACGCAGTATTTT.

This clonotype was picked up a small number of times. This chain connects TRBV29-1 to TRBJ2-3; D remains ambiguous. CDR1 and CDR2 (germline): SQVTM, ANQGSEA. The CDR3 sequence is 11 residues long. Trimming pared 7 bases from V and 4 bases from J, leaving 9 bases between. The CDR3 is CSASVADTQYF. CDR3 DNA: TGCAGCGCTTCCGTGGCAGATACGCAGTATTTT.

The V call is TRBV6-5, the J call TRBJ1-2; TRBD1 is a possible D gene (6 bases). V lost 5 bases and J lost 3, with 13 bases in between. CDR1 is MNHEY and CDR2 is SVGAGI in the germline V gene. The CDR3 has 14 amino acids. Here the CDR3 reads CASSDPRTDYGYTF. CDR3 DNA: TGTGCCAGCAGTGATCCCCGGACAGACTATGGCTACACCTTC.

This clonotype appeared a few times. The V gene is TRBV15, the J gene TRBJ2-7; 7 positions match TRBD1. Germline CDR1 and CDR2: LNHNV and YYDKDF (reference sequence). The V and J ends lost 0 bases and 6 bases, in that order; junction bases with no gene match: 8. The CDR3 totals 15 residues. The DNA for the CDR3 is TGTGCCACCAGCAGAGATTTGAAAGGGGGCAGCGAGCAGTACTTC. It encodes CATSRDLKGGSEQYF.